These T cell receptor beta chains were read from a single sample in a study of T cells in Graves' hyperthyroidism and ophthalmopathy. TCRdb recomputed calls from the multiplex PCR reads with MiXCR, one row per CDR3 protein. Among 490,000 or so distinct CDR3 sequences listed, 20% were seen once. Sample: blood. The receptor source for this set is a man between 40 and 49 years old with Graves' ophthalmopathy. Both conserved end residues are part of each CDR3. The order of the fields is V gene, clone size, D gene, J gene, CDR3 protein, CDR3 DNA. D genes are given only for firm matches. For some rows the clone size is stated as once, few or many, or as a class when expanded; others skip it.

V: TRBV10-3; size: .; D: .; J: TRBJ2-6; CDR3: CAISESTLLSGANVLTF; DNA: TGTGCCATCAGTGAGTCAACATTGCTCTCTGGGGCCAACGTCCTGACTTTC
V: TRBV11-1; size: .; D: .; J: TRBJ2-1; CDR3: CASSQGFREDEQFF; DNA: TGTGCCAGCAGCCAAGGGTTTCGGGAAGATGAGCAGTTCTTC
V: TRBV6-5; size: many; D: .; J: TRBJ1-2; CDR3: CASSSLDGGYTF; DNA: TGTGCCAGCAGTTCCCTTGATGGGGGCTACACCTTC
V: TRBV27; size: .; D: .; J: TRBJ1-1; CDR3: CASSPGLVDTEAFF; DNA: TGTGCCAGCAGTCCAGGGTTGGTCGACACTGAAGCTTTCTTT
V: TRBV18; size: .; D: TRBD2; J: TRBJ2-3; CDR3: CASSRGTSGTSSTDTQYF; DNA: TGTGCCAGCTCACGGGGAACTAGCGGGACCTCTAGCACAGATACGCAGTATTTT
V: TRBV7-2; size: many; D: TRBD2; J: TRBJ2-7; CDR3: CASSSGAGAYEQYF; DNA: TGTGCCAGCAGCTCGGGCGCGGGGGCCTACGAGCAGTACTTC
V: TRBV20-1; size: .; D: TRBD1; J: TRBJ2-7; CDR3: CSARGRDRGYEQYF; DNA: TGCAGTGCTAGAGGACGGGACAGGGGCTACGAGCAGTACTTC
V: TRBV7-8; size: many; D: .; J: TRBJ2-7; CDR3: CASSLWGGPLDEQYF; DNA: TGTGCCAGCAGCTTATGGGGAGGCCCCCTGGACGAGCAGTACTTC
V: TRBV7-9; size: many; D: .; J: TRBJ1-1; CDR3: CASSLGAAGAASEAFF; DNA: TGTGCCAGCAGCTTAGGAGCGGCGGGGGCGGCTAGTGAAGCTTTCTTT
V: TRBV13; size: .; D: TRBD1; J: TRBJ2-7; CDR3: CASSVTGVSSYEQYF; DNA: TGTGCCAGCAGCGTGACAGGGGTCAGCTCCTACGAGCAGTACTTC
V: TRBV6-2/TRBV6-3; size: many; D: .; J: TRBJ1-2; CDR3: CASSLIGEGYTF; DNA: TGTGCCAGCAGTCTTATCGGAGAGGGCTACACCTTC
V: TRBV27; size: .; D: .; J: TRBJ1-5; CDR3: CASSSTFNPGRNNQPQHF; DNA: TGTGCCAGCAGTTCCACGTTTAACCCGGGCAGGAACAATCAGCCCCAGCATTTT
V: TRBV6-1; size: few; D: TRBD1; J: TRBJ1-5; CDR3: CASSDGTGAAYSNQPQHF; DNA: TGTGCCAGCAGTGATGGGACAGGCGCCGCCTATAGCAATCAGCCCCAGCATTTT
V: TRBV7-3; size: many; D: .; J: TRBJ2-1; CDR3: CASRRGHSSYNEQFF; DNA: TGTGCCAGCAGACGGGGTCACAGCTCCTACAATGAGCAGTTCTTC
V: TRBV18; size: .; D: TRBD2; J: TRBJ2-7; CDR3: CASSPPGGLAGYEQYF; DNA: TGTGCCAGCTCACCACCGGGGGGACTAGCGGGATACGAGCAGTACTTC
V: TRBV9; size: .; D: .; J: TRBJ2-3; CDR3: CASSVDSRNTDTQYF; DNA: TGTGCCAGCAGCGTAGATAGCCGAAACACAGATACGCAGTATTTT
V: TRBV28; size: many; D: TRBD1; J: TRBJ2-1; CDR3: CATNPADRVSYNEQFF; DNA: TGTGCCACCAACCCCGCCGACAGGGTCTCCTACAATGAGCAGTTCTTC